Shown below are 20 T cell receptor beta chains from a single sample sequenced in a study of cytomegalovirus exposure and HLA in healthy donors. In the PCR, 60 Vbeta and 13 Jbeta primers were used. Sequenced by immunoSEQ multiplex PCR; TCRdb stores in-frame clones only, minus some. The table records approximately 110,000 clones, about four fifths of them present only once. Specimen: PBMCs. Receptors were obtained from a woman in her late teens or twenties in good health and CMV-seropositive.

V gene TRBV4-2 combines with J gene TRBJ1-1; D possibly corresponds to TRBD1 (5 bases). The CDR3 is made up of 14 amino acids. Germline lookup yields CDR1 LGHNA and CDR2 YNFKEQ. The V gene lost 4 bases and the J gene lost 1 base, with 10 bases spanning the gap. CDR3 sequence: CASSPSGGNTEAFF. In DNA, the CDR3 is TGTGCCAGCAGCCCATCCGGGGGGAACACTGAAGCTTTCTTT.

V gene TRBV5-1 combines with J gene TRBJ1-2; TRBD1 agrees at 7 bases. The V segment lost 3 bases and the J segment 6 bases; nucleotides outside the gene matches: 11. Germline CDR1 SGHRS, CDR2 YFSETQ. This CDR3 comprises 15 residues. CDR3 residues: CASSYETGINNGYTF. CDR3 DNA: TGCGCCAGCAGCTACGAGACAGGGATTAATAATGGCTACACCTTC.

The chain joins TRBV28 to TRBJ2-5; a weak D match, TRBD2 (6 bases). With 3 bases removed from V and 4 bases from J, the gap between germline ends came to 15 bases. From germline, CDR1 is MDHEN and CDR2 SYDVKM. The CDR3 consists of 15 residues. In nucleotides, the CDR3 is TGTGCCAGCAGTTTTATGCGGGGCGCGGGAGAGACCCAGTACTTC. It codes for CASSFMRGAGETQYF.

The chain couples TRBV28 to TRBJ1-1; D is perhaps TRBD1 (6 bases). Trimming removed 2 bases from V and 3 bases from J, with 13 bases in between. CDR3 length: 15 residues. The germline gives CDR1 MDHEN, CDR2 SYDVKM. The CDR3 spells CASSLVLRGDTEAFF. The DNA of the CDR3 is TGTGCCAGCAGTTTAGTCCTCAGGGGAGACACTGAAGCTTTCTTT.

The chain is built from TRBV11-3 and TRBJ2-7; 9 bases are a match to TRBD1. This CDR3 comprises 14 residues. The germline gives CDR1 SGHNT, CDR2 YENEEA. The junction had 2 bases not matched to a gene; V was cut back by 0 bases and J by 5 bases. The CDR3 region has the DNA TGTGCCAGCAGCTTAGAGGGGACAGGGAACGAGCAGTACTTC. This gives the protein CASSLEGTGNEQYF.

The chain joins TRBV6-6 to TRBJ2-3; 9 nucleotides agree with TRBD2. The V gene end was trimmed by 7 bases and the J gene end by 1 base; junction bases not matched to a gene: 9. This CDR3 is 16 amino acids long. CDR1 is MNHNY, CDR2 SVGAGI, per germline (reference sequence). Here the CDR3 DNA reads TGTGCCAGCACCCCAGCGGGAGGCCGAGGCACAGATACGCAGTATTTT. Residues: CASTPAGGRGTDTQYF.

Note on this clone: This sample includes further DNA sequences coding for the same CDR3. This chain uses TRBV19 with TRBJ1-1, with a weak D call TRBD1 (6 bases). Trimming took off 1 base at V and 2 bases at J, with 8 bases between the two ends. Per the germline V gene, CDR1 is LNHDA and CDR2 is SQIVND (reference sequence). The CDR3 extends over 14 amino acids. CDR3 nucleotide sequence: TGTGCCAGTAGTATAGGCAGGGGTAACACTGAAGCTTTCTTT. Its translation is CASSIGRGNTEAFF.

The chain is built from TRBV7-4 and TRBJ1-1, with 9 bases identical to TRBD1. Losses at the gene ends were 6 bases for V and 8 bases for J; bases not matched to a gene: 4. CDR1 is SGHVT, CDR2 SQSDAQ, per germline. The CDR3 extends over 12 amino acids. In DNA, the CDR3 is TGTGCCAGCAGGGGGGGACAGGGCGAAGCTTTCTTT. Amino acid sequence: CASRGGQGEAFF.

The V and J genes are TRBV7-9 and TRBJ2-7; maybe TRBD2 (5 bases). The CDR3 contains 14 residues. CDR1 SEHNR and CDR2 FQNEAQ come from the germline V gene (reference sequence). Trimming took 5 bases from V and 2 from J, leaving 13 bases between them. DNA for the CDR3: TGTGCCAGCAGCCCCAAGACGGGGACCTACGAGCAGTACTTC. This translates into CASSPKTGTYEQYF.

CDR3: CASSVDSFNEKLFF. The CDR3 nucleotides are TGTGCCAGCAGCGTAGACAGTTTTAATGAAAAACTGTTTTTT. The gene calls are TRBV9 and TRBJ1-4, with unresolved D. V was shortened by 0 bases and J by 4 bases, with 7 bases between the two germline ends. The CDR3 covers 14 residues. CDR1 SGDLS and CDR2 YYNGEE come from the germline V gene.

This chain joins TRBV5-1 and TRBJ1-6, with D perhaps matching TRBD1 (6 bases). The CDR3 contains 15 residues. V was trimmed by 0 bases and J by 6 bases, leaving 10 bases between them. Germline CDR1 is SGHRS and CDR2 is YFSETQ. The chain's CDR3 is CASSLGLGGNSPLHF. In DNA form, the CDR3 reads TGCGCCAGCAGCTTGGGGTTAGGGGGTAATTCACCCCTCCACTTT.

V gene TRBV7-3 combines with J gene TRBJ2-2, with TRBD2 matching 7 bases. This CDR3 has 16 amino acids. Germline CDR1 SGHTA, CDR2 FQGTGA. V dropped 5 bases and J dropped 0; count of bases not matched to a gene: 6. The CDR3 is CASSQLGGANTGELFF. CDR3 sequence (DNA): TGTGCCAGCAGCCAACTGGGAGGGGCGAACACCGGGGAGCTGTTTTTT.

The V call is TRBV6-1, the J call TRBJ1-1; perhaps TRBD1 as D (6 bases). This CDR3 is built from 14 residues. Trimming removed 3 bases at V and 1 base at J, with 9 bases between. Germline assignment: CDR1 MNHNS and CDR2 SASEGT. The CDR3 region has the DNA TGTGCCAGCAGTGAGCTGGGGGCGAACACTGAAGCTTTCTTT. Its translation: CASSELGANTEAFF.

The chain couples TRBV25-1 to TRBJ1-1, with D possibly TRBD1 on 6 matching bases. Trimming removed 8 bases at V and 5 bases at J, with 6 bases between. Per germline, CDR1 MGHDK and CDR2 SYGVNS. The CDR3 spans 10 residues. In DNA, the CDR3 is TGTGCCAGCCAGGGGACTGAAGCTTTCTTT. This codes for CASQGTEAFF.

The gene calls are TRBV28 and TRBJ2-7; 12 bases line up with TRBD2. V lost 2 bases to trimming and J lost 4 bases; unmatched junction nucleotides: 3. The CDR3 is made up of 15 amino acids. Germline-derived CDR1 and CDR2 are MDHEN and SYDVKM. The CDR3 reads CASSLPGTSGYEQYF. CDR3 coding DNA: TGTGCCAGCAGTTTACCCGGGACTAGCGGGTACGAGCAGTACTTC.

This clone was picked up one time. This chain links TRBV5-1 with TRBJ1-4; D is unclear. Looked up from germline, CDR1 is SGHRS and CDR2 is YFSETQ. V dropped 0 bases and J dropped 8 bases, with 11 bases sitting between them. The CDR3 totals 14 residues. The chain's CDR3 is CASSLEGEAEKLFF. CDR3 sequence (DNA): TGCGCCAGCAGCTTGGAAGGAGAGGCAGAAAAACTGTTTTTT.

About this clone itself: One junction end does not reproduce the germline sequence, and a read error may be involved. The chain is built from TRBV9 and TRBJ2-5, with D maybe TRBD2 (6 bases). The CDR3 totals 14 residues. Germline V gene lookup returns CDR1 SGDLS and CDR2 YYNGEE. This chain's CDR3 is CASGVDSGEETQYF. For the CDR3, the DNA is TGTGCCAGCGGCGTAGATTCGGGGGAAGAGACCCAGTACTTC.

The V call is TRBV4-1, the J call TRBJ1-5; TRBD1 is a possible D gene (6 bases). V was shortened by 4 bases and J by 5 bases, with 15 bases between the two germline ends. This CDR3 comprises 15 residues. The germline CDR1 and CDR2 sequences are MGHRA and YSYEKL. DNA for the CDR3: TGCGCCAGCAGCCGAGGCCAAGGGGGTTATCAGCCCCAGCATTTT. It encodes CASSRGQGGYQPQHF.

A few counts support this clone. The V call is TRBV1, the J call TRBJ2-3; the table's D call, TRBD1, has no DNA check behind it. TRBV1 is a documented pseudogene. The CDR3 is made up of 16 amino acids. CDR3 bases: TGCACCAGCAGCCTCCGGGACAGGGTTAAGCTAGATACGCAGTATTTT. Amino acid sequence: CTSSLRDRVKLDTQYF.

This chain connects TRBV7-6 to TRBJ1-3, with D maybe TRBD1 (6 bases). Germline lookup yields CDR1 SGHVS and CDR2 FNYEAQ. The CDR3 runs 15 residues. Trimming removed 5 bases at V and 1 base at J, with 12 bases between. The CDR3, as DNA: TGTGCCAGCAGCCTCGTGACAGGATCTGGAAACACCATATATTTT. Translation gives CASSLVTGSGNTIYF.